The clone carrying this T cell receptor beta chain was picked up many times. The antigen remains undetermined. These data originate in a study of T cell repertoires in cytomegalovirus infection. For the study at large: Indications came from public TCR beta signatures; they pointed to CMV infection and to a matching HLA type.

TCRdb re-analysed the reads in MiXCR, keeping a single row per CDR3 protein. The repertoire holds roughly 120,000 distinct CDR3 sequences, with roughly a tenth as singletons. Study-level findings and limits: CMV-specific TCR beta clonotypes restricted by HLA-C dominated the ex vivo response. Carriers of CMV and the relevant HLA type were discriminated by public TCR beta frequency.

The CDR3 extends over 19 amino acids. The V gene's germline CDR1 is LNHDA and CDR2 SQIVND (reference sequence). The V and J ends lost 5 bases and 0 bases, in that order; junction bases with no gene match: 7. The sample consisted of PBMCs, sequenced either directly or after in vitro stimulation (not recorded which). The clonotype originates from a human donor in good health (CMV status not recorded). Some clones in this sample may be carry-over from other donors' samples. The chain recombines TRBV19 with TRBJ2-1; 16 bases are shared with TRBD2. Here the CDR3 reads CASSPRGLAGGSSYNEQFF. DNA of the CDR3: TGTGCCAGTAGTCCGCGGGGACTAGCGGGAGGGAGCTCCTACAATGAGCAGTTCTTC.